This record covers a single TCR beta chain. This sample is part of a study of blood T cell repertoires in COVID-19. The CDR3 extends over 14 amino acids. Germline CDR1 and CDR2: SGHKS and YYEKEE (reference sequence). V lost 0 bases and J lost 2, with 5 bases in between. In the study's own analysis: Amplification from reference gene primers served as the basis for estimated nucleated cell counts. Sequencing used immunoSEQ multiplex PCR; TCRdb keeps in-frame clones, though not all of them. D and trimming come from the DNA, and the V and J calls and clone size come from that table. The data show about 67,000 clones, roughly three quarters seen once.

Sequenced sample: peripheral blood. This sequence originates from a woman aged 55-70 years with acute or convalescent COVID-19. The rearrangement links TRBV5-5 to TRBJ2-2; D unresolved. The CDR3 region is CASSLVSNTGELFF. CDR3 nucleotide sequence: TGTGCCAGCAGCTTGGTTTCAAACACCGGGGAGCTGTTTTTT. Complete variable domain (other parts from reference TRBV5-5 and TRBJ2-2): DAGVTQSPTHLIKTRGQQVTLRCSPISGHKSVSWYQQVLGQGPQFIFQYYEKEERGRGNFPDRFSARQFPNYSSELNVNALLLGDSALYLCASSLVSNTGELFFGEGSRLTVL.